The TCR beta chain described here comes from a study of tumour-infiltrating T cells in Burkitt lymphoma. Turning to the study itself: Productive clonality predicted overall and progression-free survival.

Germline values: CDR1 MGHRA, CDR2 YSYEKL. This CDR3 has 15 amino acids. Trimming removed 4 bases from V and 4 bases from J, with 16 bases in between. Only in-frame clones appear in the TCRdb table, and some are missing; sequencing was by immunoSEQ multiplex PCR. The table records about 2,800 clones, around 80% of them present only once. The clonotype comes from a human donor with diffuse large B-cell lymphoma. The rearrangement uses TRBV4-1 and TRBJ1-1, with no clear D. Sequencing used tumor tissue. The CDR3 sequence: CASSPSHLRGTEAFF. The CDR3 bases are TGCGCCAGCAGCCCGTCACACTTGCGGGGCACTGAAGCTTTCTTT.